The clone carrying this TCR beta chain has just a few counts. Its specificity is not known. This table comes from immunoSEQ multiplex PCR, and its TCRdb copy is limited to in-frame clones, with some not included. The repertoire has 7,500 to 10,000 clones, 35% to 45% of them found once; the top ten carry roughly 3.8%. This entry belongs to a study of T cells in localized non-small cell lung cancer. Study-wide results and caveats: In adjacent lung appeared a median around 62 of the top 100 tumor clones.

This CDR3 contains 13 residues. V lost 5 bases to trimming and J lost 6 bases; unmatched junction nucleotides: 2. Sequencing was performed on lymph node tissue, taken before any cancer treatment. The chain couples TRBV6-7 to TRBJ2-1; the match to TRBD2 covers 9 bases. TRBV6-7 is an ORF for which the function is uncertain. The receptor was derived from a woman aged 40-69 years with stage I lung adenocarcinoma. DNA of the CDR3: TGTGCCAGCAGTGGAGCGGGGGGCAATGAGCAGTTCTTC. This sequence encodes CASSGAGGNEQFF.